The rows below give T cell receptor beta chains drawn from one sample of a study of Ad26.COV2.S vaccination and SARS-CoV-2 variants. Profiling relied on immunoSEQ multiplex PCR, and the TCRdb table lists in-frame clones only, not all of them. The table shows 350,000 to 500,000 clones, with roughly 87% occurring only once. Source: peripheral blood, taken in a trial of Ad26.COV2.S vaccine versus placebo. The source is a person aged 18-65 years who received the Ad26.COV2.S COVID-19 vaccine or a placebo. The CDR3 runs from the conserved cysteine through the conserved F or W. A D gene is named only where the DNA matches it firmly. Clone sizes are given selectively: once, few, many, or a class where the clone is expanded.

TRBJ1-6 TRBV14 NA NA TGTGCCAGCAGCCGGATAACGGGGCCTCTCCACTTT CASSRITGPLHF
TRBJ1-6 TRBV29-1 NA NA TGCAGCGCGATGGCGGACGGTAATTCACCCCTCCACTTT CSAMADGNSPLHF
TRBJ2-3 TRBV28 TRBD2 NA TGTGCCAGCAGGCAAAGACTAGCGGGGTTTTCTAGCACAGATACGCAGTATTTT CASRQRLAGFSSTDTQYF
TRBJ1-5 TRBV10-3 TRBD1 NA TGTGCCATCAGGGACAGGGTCAATCAGCCCCAGCATTTT CAIRDRVNQPQHF
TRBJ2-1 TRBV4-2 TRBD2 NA TGTGCCAGCAGCCCTCCCCGTAGCGGGGGGGAGGGTGAGCAGTTCTTC CASSPPRSGGEGEQFF
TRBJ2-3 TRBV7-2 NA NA TGTGCCAGCAGCTTAGCGGGTATGTCGGCAGATACGCAGTATTTT CASSLAGMSADTQYF
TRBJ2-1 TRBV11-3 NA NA TGTGCCAGCAGCCCCCAGGGGGGGGCGTTAGATGAGCAGTTCTTC CASSPQGGALDEQFF
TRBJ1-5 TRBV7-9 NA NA TGTGCCAGCAGCAAAGACGGGGGGCTACGCGGCAATCAGCCCCAGCATTTT CASSKDGGLRGNQPQHF
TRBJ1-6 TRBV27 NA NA TGTGCCAGCAGTTCATGGACGCAATCACCCCTCCACTTT CASSSWTQSPLHF
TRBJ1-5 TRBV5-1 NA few TGCGCCAGCAGCTCAATACCCACCCAGCCCCAGCATTTT CASSSIPTQPQHF
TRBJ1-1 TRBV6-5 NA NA TGTGCCAGCAGTTACGCCCAAGACACTGAAGCTTTCTTT CASSYAQDTEAFF
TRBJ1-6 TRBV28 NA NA TGTGCCAGCAGTCATCACGTACAGAATTCACCCCTCCACTTT CASSHHVQNSPLHF
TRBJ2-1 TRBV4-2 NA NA TGTGCCAGCAGCCAAGAGACGGGGAATGAGCAGTTCTTC CASSQETGNEQFF
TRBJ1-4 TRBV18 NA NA TGTGCCAGCTCACCAAACCCAGTCCGGGGGACTAATGAAAAACTGTTTTTT CASSPNPVRGTNEKLFF
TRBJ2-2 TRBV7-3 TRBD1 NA TGTGCCAGCAGCTCCCGGGACAGGGTTAACACCGGGGAGCTGTTTTTT CASSSRDRVNTGELFF
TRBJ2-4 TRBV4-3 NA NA TGCGCCAGCAGCCAAGATGTAGGGGATTCTAGGCAAAACATTCAGTACTTC CASSQDVGDSRQNIQYF
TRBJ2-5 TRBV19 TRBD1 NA TGTGCCAGTAGTCTCCGGGACAGGGGTCAAGAGACCCAGTACTTC CASSLRDRGQETQYF
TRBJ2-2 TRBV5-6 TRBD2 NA TGTGCCAGCAGCTCGCTAGCGGGAGTGACCGGGGAGCTGTTTTTT CASSSLAGVTGELFF
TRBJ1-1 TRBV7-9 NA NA TGTGCCAGCAGCTTAGAGGGTTTTGGGGGAACTGAAGCTTTCTTT CASSLEGFGGTEAFF
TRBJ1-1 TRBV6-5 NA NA TGTGCCAGCAGGACGGATATGAACACTGAAGCTTTCTTT CASRTDMNTEAFF
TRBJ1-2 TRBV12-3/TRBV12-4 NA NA TGTGCCAGCAGTCCCCAACAGAACTATGGCTACACCTTC CASSPQQNYGYTF
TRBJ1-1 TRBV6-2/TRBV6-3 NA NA TGTGCCAGCAGTTATTGGCCGGGGTCCGGGGACCGTGAAGCTTTCTTT CASSYWPGSGDREAFF
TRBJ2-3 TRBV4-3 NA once TGCGCCAGCAGCCAAGATCGGGCGGACGCAGATACGCAGTATTTT CASSQDRADADTQYF
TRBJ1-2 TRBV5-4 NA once TGTGCCAGCAGCTTGGGGGCAGTGCTAAACTATGGCTACACCTTC CASSLGAVLNYGYTF
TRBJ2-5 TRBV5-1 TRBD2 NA TGCGCCAGCAGCTCGGTGGGACACGGCGGGGGGGAAGAGACCCAGTACTTC CASSSVGHGGGEETQYF
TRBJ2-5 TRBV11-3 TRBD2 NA TGTGCCAGCAGCCTAGCGGGAGGCACAGAGACCCAGTACTTC CASSLAGGTETQYF
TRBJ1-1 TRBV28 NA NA TGTGCCAGCAGCACCCCGGGACTCTCGAACACTGAAGCTTTCTTT CASSTPGLSNTEAFF
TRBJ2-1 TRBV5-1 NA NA TGCGCCAGCAGCCCGGGGACATGGATTGGCGGGAGAGGTAATGAGCAGTTCTTC CASSPGTWIGGRGNEQFF
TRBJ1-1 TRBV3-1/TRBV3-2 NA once TGTGCCAGCAGGGGCCGGGGGGCCGTGAACACTGAAGCTTTCTTT CASRGRGAVNTEAFF
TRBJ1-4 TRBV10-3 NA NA TGTGCCATCGGGCCCCGAGGTGAAAAACTGTTTTTT CAIGPRGEKLFF
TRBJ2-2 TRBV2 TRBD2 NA TGTGCCAGCAGTCTAGCGGGGGGGCTCAACACCGGGGAGCTGTTTTTT CASSLAGGLNTGELFF
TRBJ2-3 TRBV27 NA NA TGTGCCAGCAGTTTCTCCAGAGAGGATACGCAGTATTTT CASSFSREDTQYF
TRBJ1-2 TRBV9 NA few TGTGCCAGCAGCGTAGACGCGACAATTAACTATGGCTACACCTTC CASSVDATINYGYTF
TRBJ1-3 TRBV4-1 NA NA TGCGCCAGCAGCCAACCGGCAAAGGGGGGGGCGCCCGGAAACACCATATATTTT CASSQPAKGGAPGNTIYF
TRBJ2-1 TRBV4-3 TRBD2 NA TGCGCCAGCAGCCAAGGACTAGCGGGACTGGGGCTCTACAATGAGCAGTTCTTC CASSQGLAGLGLYNEQFF
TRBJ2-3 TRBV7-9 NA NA TGTGCCAGCAGCACGTCGTTGGGAACAGATACGCAGTATTTT CASSTSLGTDTQYF
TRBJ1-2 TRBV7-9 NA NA TGTGCCAGCAGCCCCGAGACAGGTAGCTATGGCTACACCTTC CASSPETGSYGYTF
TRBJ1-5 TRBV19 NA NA TGTGCCAGTAGTCGCAGGGTAGTGCAGCCCCAGCATTTT CASSRRVVQPQHF
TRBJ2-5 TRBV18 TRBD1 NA TGTGCCAGCTCACGGGACAGGGCGAAAGAGACCCAGTACTTC CASSRDRAKETQYF
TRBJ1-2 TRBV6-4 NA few TGTGCCAGCAGTGACTCTATCTGGGGATCGGGTGGCTACACCTTC CASSDSIWGSGGYTF
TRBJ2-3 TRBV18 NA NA TGTGCCAGCTCACCACTGAGCAGGGGAACCACAGATACGCAGTATTTT CASSPLSRGTTDTQYF
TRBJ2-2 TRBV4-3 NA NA TGCGCCAGCAGCCAAGGACGGAGCGCGAACACCGGGGAGCTGTTTTTT CASSQGRSANTGELFF
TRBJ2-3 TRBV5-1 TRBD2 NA TGCGCCAGCAGCTCAGCTCTAGCGGGGGTCACAGATACGCAGTATTTT CASSSALAGVTDTQYF
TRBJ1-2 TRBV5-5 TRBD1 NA TGTGCCAGCAGCTTTGACAGGGCTTTTTGGGACACCTTC CASSFDRAFWDTF
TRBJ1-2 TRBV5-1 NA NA TGCGCCAGCAGGGGTTTCTGGGGCGGCTACACCTTC CASRGFWGGYTF
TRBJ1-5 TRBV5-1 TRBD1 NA TGCGCCAGCAGCGTCACAGGGGGTTTTCAGCCCCAGCATTTT CASSVTGGFQPQHF
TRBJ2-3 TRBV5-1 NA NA TGCGCCAGCAGCTTCTCCAGGGCGGGAGATACGCAGTATTTT CASSFSRAGDTQYF
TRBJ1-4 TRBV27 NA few TGTGCCAGCTCAAGGTCTCGGGTAGATGAAAAACTGTTTTTT CASSRSRVDEKLFF
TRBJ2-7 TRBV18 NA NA TGTGCCAGCTCAAGTAGTGAGGAGCAGTACTTC CASSSSEEQYF
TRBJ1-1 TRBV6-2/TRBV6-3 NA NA TGTGCCAGCAGTCCCCCAGGTGCGCACACTGAAGCTTTCTTT CASSPPGAHTEAFF
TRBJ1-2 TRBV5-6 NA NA TGTGCCAGCAGCCTACTGGGGGTACTGTCTTATGGCTACACCTTC CASSLLGVLSYGYTF
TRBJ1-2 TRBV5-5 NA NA TGTGCCAGCAGCAATGCTGGGGGGATTTACTATGGCTACACCTTC CASSNAGGIYYGYTF
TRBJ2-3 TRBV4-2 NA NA TGTGCCAGCAGCCTCCCCCAAGGGGCGGTGGGCACAGATACGCAGTATTTT CASSLPQGAVGTDTQYF
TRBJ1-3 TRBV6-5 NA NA TGTGCCAGCAGTTACGGTGGGGGAAGCTCCGGAAACACCATATATTTT CASSYGGGSSGNTIYF
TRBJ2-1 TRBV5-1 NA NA TGCGCCAGCAGCTTGGGGAGTGGCGGAAGCTCCTACAATGAGCAGTTCTTC CASSLGSGGSSYNEQFF
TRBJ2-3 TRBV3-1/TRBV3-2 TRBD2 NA TGTGCCAGCAGCCCGAGGACTAGCCAAGTCACAGATACGCAGTATTTT CASSPRTSQVTDTQYF
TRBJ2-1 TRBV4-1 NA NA TGCGCCAGCAGCCTTCTCCCGGGCGATGAGCAGTTCTTC CASSLLPGDEQFF
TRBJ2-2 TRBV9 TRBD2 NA TGTGCCAGCAGCTTCTCGGGGAGGGCGCCCGGGGAGCTGTTTTTT CASSFSGRAPGELFF
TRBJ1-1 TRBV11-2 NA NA TGTGCCAGCAGCCGCAGTCGTGTGGATCCTTTGAGGACTGAAGCTTTCTTT CASSRSRVDPLRTEAFF
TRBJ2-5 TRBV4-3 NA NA TGCGCCAGCAGCCACCGCCGCGTTAAGGGAGAGACCCAGTACTTC CASSHRRVKGETQYF